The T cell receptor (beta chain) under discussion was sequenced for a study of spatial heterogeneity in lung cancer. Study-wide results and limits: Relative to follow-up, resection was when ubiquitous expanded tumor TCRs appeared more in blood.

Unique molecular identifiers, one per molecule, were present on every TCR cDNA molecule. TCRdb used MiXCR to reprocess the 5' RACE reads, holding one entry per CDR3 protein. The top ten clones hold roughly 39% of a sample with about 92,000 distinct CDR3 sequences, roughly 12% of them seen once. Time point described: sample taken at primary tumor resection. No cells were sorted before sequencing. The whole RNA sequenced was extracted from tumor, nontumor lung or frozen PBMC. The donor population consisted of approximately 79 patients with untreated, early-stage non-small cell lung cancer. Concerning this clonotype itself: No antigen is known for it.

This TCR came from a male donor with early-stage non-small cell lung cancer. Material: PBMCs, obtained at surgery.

The CDR3 protein is CSAKAGTGIPYEQYF. In nucleotides, the CDR3 is TGCAGTGCTAAAGCCGGGACAGGGATCCCCTACGAGCAGTACTTC. The genes are TRBV20-1 and TRBJ2-7, with 9 bases identical to TRBD1. The ends lost 4 bases at V and 2 bases at J; junction bases unmatched: 9. The CDR3 covers 15 residues. CDR1 is DFQATT, CDR2 SNEGSKA, per germline (reference sequence).